A selection of T cell receptor beta chains follows, all from one sample in a study of T cell responses to AZD1222 COVID-19 vaccine. Profiled with immunoSEQ multiplex PCR; TCRdb holds only in-frame clones, not every one. The table lists about 120,000 clones, 88% of them singletons. The sample in question was peripheral blood, obtained 28 days after the second AZD1222 dose. The receptors stem from an adult who received the AZD1222 COVID-19 vaccine. CDR3s include the opening cysteine and the closing phenylalanine or tryptophan. D genes are given only for firm matches. Clone size, where shown, is once, few, many, or a class for clones that have expanded.

d_call j_call clone_size v_call cdr3_nt cdr3_aa
NA TRBJ2-5 NA TRBV30 TGTGCCTGGAGTGTTGGGGTGGGAGAGACCCAGTACTTC CAWSVGVGETQYF
NA TRBJ2-3 NA TRBV5-4 TGTGCCAGCAGCTTAACCCGGGGAAAAGGGGCAGATACGCAGTATTTT CASSLTRGKGADTQYF
NA TRBJ2-2 NA TRBV7-3 TGTGCCAGCAGCCCAACGAGGGGTGCGCCGGGCGGGGAGCTGTTTTTT CASSPTRGAPGGELFF
NA TRBJ1-2 NA TRBV4-3 TGCGCCAGCAGCCAAGGACAGAATTCCTTCTATGGCTACACCTTC CASSQGQNSFYGYTF
NA TRBJ1-2 NA TRBV27 TGTGCCAGCAGCGCAGGCCTGGGGGGCTACACCTTC CASSAGLGGYTF
TRBD1 TRBJ2-2 NA TRBV5-6 TGTGCCAGCAGCTTGACCGACAGGGTTTGGACCGGGGAGCTGTTTTTT CASSLTDRVWTGELFF
TRBD2 TRBJ2-5 NA TRBV27 TGTGCCAGCAGGGGCTTCGGTAGCGGGAGCCGGAAGACCCAGTACTTC CASRGFGSGSRKTQYF
NA TRBJ2-6 NA TRBV14 TGTGCCAGCAGCCAAGATCTTCCCTCTGGGGCCAACGTCCTGACTTTC CASSQDLPSGANVLTF
TRBD1 TRBJ2-1 NA TRBV6-5 TGTGCCAGCAGTCTCCGGGACAGGGGCTACAATGAGCAGTTCTTC CASSLRDRGYNEQFF
TRBD2 TRBJ2-2 NA TRBV19 TGTGCCAGTAGTATAGGGACTAGCCGGGCCGGGGAGCTGTTTTTT CASSIGTSRAGELFF
NA TRBJ2-7 NA TRBV12-3/TRBV12-4 TGTGCCAGCAGTTTAGAGACTGGTTACGAGCAGTACTTC CASSLETGYEQYF
NA TRBJ2-5 NA TRBV6-1 TGTGCCAGCAGTGAGGGAGGGTGGACTCAGGGGGAGACCCAGTACTTC CASSEGGWTQGETQYF
NA TRBJ2-5 NA TRBV9 TGTGCCAGCAGCGACTCAGGTGGCTCGGTGACCCAGTACTTC CASSDSGGSVTQYF
NA TRBJ1-2 NA TRBV5-6 TGTGCCAGCAGCTTTGGCGGAACCTATGGCTACACCTTC CASSFGGTYGYTF
NA TRBJ2-1 once TRBV11-3 TGTGCCAGCAGCTTAGGCACGGGGGGCCAATACAATGAGCAGTTCTTC CASSLGTGGQYNEQFF
TRBD1 TRBJ1-2 NA TRBV27 TGTGCCAGCAGTTTAACAGGGGGCGGCTATGGCTACACCTTC CASSLTGGGYGYTF
NA TRBJ1-2 NA TRBV18 TGTGCCAGCTCACCATTAATGCAACAGGACTATGGCTACACCTTC CASSPLMQQDYGYTF
TRBD2 TRBJ2-5 NA TRBV4-1 TGCGCCAGCAGCCTTCGAGCCTCCTCAGCGGGAGGGAAAGAGACCCAGTACTTC CASSLRASSAGGKETQYF
TRBD2 TRBJ2-1 NA TRBV4-3 TGCGCCAGCAGCCAAGACCTAGCGGGTTATCACAATGAGCAGTTCTTC CASSQDLAGYHNEQFF
NA TRBJ2-7 NA TRBV15 TGTGCCACCAGCAAACCGGGACCCCAGTTCTACGAGCAGTACTTC CATSKPGPQFYEQYF
NA TRBJ1-6 NA TRBV14 TGTGCCAGCAGCCAAGAAACAGGGACCAATTCACCCCTCCACTTT CASSQETGTNSPLHF
NA TRBJ1-2 NA TRBV6-5 TGTGCCGGCGGGAGTAGTGGCTACACCTTC CAGGSSGYTF
TRBD1 TRBJ2-3 NA TRBV9 TGTGCCAGCAGCGTAGGGAAGACAGGGCCCAGCACAGATACGCAGTATTTT CASSVGKTGPSTDTQYF
TRBD2 TRBJ2-5 NA TRBV18 TGTGCCAGCTCACCGCCCGGACTAGCTCTCCAAGAGACCCAGTACTTC CASSPPGLALQETQYF
NA TRBJ2-7 NA TRBV7-9 TGTGCCAGCAGCTTCGGCAGGAGTAATCTTCAAGGCTACGAGCAGTACTTC CASSFGRSNLQGYEQYF
TRBD1 TRBJ1-5 NA TRBV4-1 TGCGCCAGCAGCCAGCCAACCGGGACAGCTTCCGATCAGCCCCAGCATTTT CASSQPTGTASDQPQHF